This entry lists 22 T cell receptor beta chains sequenced from one sample in a study of cytomegalovirus exposure and HLA in healthy donors. PCR primers comprised 60 Vbeta and 13 Jbeta primers. Sequencing was performed with immunoSEQ multiplex PCR; in TCRdb, only in-frame clones are kept and a portion is missing. The data contain under 150,000 clones, roughly 78% of them singletons. Input material: PBMCs. The source of these receptors is a woman aged 35 to 49 in good health and CMV-seronegative.

This chain links TRBV28 with TRBJ2-5, with 7 bases that match TRBD1. Germline CDR1 MDHEN, CDR2 SYDVKM. The CDR3 runs to 13 residues. Trimming cost V 5 bases and J 11 bases; bases outside gene matches: 11. The CDR3 nucleotides are TGTGCCAGCAGTCCCTCAGGGGGAGAAGAGCAGTACTTC. It translates to CASSPSGGEEQYF.

J is TRBJ2-3 and V is TRBV7-2; D gene unclear. Trimming stripped 1 base from V and 0 bases from J, with 8 bases between. The germline V gene encodes CDR1 SGHTA and CDR2 FQGNSA. The CDR3 covers 15 residues. Here the CDR3 DNA reads TGTGCCAGCAGCTTAGTCGTCGGGAGCACAGATACGCAGTATTTT. This encodes CASSLVVGSTDTQYF.

CDR3 sequence (DNA): TGTGCCAGCAGCTCTCGGACAGGGGCCACTGAAGCTTTCTTT. As protein: CASSSRTGATEAFF. The J gene is TRBJ1-1, the V gene TRBV9; 9 positions agree with TRBD1. Germline V gene lookup returns CDR1 SGDLS and CDR2 YYNGEE. The CDR3 spans 14 residues. After removal of 4 bases from V and 4 bases from J, the junction contained 5 bases not matched to a gene.

The V call is TRBV18, the J call TRBJ2-1; 8 bases match TRBD2. This CDR3 has 18 amino acids. The germline V gene has CDR1 KGHSH and CDR2 LQKENI. J gave up 10 bases and V 0 bases, and 17 bases lay outside the gene matches. The CDR3 protein is CASSPPIILREGLIEQFF. The CDR3 bases are TGTGCCAGCTCACCACCTATCATTCTTCGGGAGGGCTTGATCGAGCAGTTCTTC.

This clone appeared once. This chain connects TRBV7-3 to TRBJ2-1, with TRBD2 as a possible D gene (8 bases). Germline assignment: CDR1 SGHTA and CDR2 FQGTGA. The CDR3 spans 14 residues. V lost 5 bases and J 6 bases, leaving 14 bases between the germline ends. DNA of the CDR3: TGTGCCAGCAGCCCACAGGGGACTAGCAATGAGCAGTTCTTC. It codes for CASSPQGTSNEQFF.

This chain links TRBV25-1 with TRBJ2-1; TRBD2 aligns across 9 bases. Germline CDR1 is MGHDK and CDR2 is SYGVNS. There are 15 residues in the CDR3. J lost 8 bases, V lost 5 bases, and 10 bases had no gene match. The CDR3 sequence is CASSKGTSRSHEQFF. CDR3 bases: TGTGCCAGCAGTAAGGGGACTAGCAGGAGCCATGAGCAGTTCTTC.

This sequence joins TRBV6-1 and TRBJ1-2; 8 bases fit TRBD1. CDR1 and CDR2 from the germline V gene are MNHNS and SASEGT. J lost 6 bases, V lost 3 bases, and 6 bases had no gene match. CDR3 length equals 14 residues. CDR3 sequence reads: CASSEDRVADGYTF. The CDR3 DNA sequence: TGTGCCAGCAGTGAGGACAGGGTTGCGGATGGCTACACCTTC.

The V and J genes are TRBV28 and TRBJ2-1; D unresolved. Trimming removed 6 bases at V and 3 bases at J, with 15 bases between. Germline CDR1 reads MDHEN; CDR2 reads SYDVKM. The CDR3 runs 15 residues. The CDR3: CASRRRSLGYNEQFF. Written as DNA, the CDR3 is TGTGCCAGCAGACGACGGAGTTTGGGCTACAATGAGCAGTTCTTC.

This clone showed up just a few times. The chain is built from TRBV2 and TRBJ2-7; D uncertain. Per the germline V gene, CDR1 is SNHLY and CDR2 is FYNNEI. Trimming stripped 8 bases from V and 3 bases from J, with 17 bases between. The CDR3 extends over 14 amino acids. CDR3: CASQVIRADYEQYF. CDR3 coding DNA: TGTGCCAGCCAGGTCATTCGTGCCGACTACGAGCAGTACTTC.

This clone came up a few times. The V gene is TRBV7-3, the J gene TRBJ1-1, with TRBD1 as a possible D gene (5 bases). V was clipped by 5 bases and J by 4 bases, with 20 bases between them. This CDR3 is built from 16 residues. Germline-derived CDR1 and CDR2 are SGHTA and FQGTGA. In nucleotides, the CDR3 is TGTGCCAGCAGCCTCGCGGGGGGGGTAGCGAGCACTGAAGCTTTCTTT. Translated, it gives CASSLAGGVASTEAFF.

The genes are TRBV4-1 and TRBJ2-3; 8 nucleotides match TRBD1. The junction had 11 bases not matched to a gene; V was cut back by 3 bases and J by 6 bases. This CDR3 has 16 amino acids. Per germline, CDR1 MGHRA and CDR2 YSYEKL. CDR3 loop: CASSHDSDRVTDTQYF. DNA of the CDR3: TGCGCCAGCAGCCACGACTCGGACAGGGTAACCGATACGCAGTATTTT.

The chain employs TRBV2 and TRBJ2-5, with D maybe TRBD1 (6 bases). Germline V gene data show CDR1 as SNHLY and CDR2 as FYNNEI. Trimming removed 7 bases at V and 11 bases at J, with 20 bases between. This CDR3 spans 13 amino acids. The DNA of the CDR3 is TGTGCCAGCACGAGGGCAGGGGAGTCTGTGCAGTACTTC. It specifies CASTRAGESVQYF.

The rearrangement joins TRBV9 to TRBJ1-2; D unresolved. V gave up 1 base and J gave up 0 bases, with 16 bases separating them. CDR1 is SGDLS, CDR2 YYNGEE, per germline. This CDR3 comprises 17 residues. CDR3 residues: CASSVSAAEEANYGYTF. For the CDR3, the DNA is TGTGCCAGCAGCGTAAGTGCGGCAGAGGAAGCTAACTATGGCTACACCTTC.

The rearrangement joins TRBV7-8 to TRBJ1-2, with TRBD1 matching over 7 bases. J was trimmed by 6 bases and V by 7 bases; bases with no gene match: 8. Per the germline V gene, CDR1 is SGHVS and CDR2 is FQNEAQ. The CDR3 loop spans 13 amino acids. The CDR3 DNA is TGTGCCAGCACCCGAGGACAGGTCGATGGCTACACCTTC. Translating it yields CASTRGQVDGYTF.

A note on this clone: The junction departs from the called germline gene at one end, perhaps through a read error. The rearrangement links TRBV7-9 to TRBJ1-1; TRBD1 is a possible D gene (6 bases). Germline V gives CDR1 SEHNR, CDR2 FQNEAQ (reference sequence). The CDR3 length is 11 residues. CDR3 protein: CSSSITGEAFF. CDR3 bases: TGTTCCAGCAGCATTACAGGGGAAGCTTTCTTT.

This clone was observed once. V usage is TRBV7-9 and J usage is TRBJ1-2; D ambiguous. The germline V and J ends were trimmed by 3 bases and 4 bases, with 9 bases remaining between them. The CDR3 sequence is 13 residues long. CDR1 and CDR2 from the germline V gene are SEHNR and FQNEAQ (reference sequence). The chain's CDR3 is CASSLRRPYGYTF. In DNA form, the CDR3 reads TGTGCCAGCAGCTTGAGGCGTCCCTATGGCTACACCTTC. Drawing the rest from reference TRBV7-9 and TRBJ1-2, the complete variable domain is DTGVSQNPRHKITKRGQNVTFRCDPISEHNRLYWYRQTLGQGPEFLTYFQNEAQLEKSRLLSDRFSAERPKGSFSTLEIQRTEQGDSAMYLCASSLRRPYGYTFGSGTRLTVV.

The CDR3 here is CASSFQGRGDTEAFF. As DNA, the CDR3 is TGCGCCAGCAGCTTTCAGGGCAGGGGCGACACTGAAGCTTTCTTT. V and J are TRBV5-1 and TRBJ1-1, with D possibly being TRBD1 (6 bases). CDR3 length equals 15 residues. V was pared by 2 bases and J by 3 bases, with 14 bases between. Germline loops: CDR1 SGHRS, CDR2 YFSETQ.

This chain links TRBV5-1 with TRBJ2-5, with a tentative D call TRBD2 (6 bases). Germline V CDR1 and CDR2: SGHRS, YFSETQ. Trimming stripped 4 bases from V and 1 base from J, with 11 bases between. The CDR3 loop spans 14 amino acids. In DNA, the CDR3 is TGCGCCAGCAGCCGGGGGTTAGCCCAAGAGACCCAGTACTTC. Amino acid sequence: CASSRGLAQETQYF.

The rearrangement links TRBV28 to TRBJ2-5, with 7 bases matching TRBD2. Germline CDR1 and CDR2: MDHEN and SYDVKM. The CDR3 covers 14 residues. V lost 1 base and J lost 11; bases outside the gene matches: 10. CDR3 amino acids: CASSLSASGRVQYF. The CDR3 DNA reads as TGTGCCAGCAGTTTATCAGCTAGCGGACGTGTGCAGTACTTC.

This chain connects TRBV11-2 to TRBJ1-2; TRBD1 is a possible D gene (6 bases). The V gene lost 0 bases and the J gene lost 2 bases, with 13 bases spanning the gap. The CDR3 is 16 residues long. Germline CDR1 is SGHAT and CDR2 is FQNNGV. In DNA form, the CDR3 reads TGTGCCAGCAGCTTAGAACCAGCAGGGGTCAACTATGGCTACACCTTC. Its protein is CASSLEPAGVNYGYTF.

The table lists this clone with a count of one. The rearrangement uses TRBV6-6 and TRBJ2-3, with D perhaps TRBD2 (6 bases). CDR1 MNHNY and CDR2 SVGAGI come from the germline V gene (reference sequence). The CDR3 has 13 residues. V lost 8 bases and J 1 base, leaving 10 bases between the germline ends. The CDR3 region has the DNA TGTGCCAGCGGTAGCGGTGGCACAGATACGCAGTATTTT. Its protein product is CASGSGGTDTQYF.

This clone was detected a few times. The DNA of the CDR3 is TGTGCCAGCAGTTTCGGGCGCGGGAGGGGTACCTACAATGAGCAGTTCTTC. As protein: CASSFGRGRGTYNEQFF. The chain combines TRBV28 with TRBJ2-1; 9 nucleotides line up with TRBD2. Trimming at V came to 3 bases and at J to 2 bases, leaving 8 bases not matched to a gene. Germline V gives CDR1 MDHEN, CDR2 SYDVKM. CDR3 length: 17 residues.